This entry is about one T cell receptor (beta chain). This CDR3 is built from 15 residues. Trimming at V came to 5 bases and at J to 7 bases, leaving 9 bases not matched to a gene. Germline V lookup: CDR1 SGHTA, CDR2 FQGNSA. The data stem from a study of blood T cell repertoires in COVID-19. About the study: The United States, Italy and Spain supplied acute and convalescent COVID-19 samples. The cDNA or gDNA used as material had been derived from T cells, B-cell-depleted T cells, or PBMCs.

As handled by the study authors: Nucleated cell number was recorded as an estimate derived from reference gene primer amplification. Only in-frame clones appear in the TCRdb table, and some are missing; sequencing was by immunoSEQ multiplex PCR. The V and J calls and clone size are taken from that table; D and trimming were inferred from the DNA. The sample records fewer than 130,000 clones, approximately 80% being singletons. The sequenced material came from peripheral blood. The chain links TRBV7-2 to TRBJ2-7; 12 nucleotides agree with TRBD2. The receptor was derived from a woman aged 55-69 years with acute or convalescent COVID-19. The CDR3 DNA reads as TGTGCCAGCAGCATCCAACTAGCGGGGGGTGGAGAGCAGTACTTC. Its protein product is CASSIQLAGGGEQYF.